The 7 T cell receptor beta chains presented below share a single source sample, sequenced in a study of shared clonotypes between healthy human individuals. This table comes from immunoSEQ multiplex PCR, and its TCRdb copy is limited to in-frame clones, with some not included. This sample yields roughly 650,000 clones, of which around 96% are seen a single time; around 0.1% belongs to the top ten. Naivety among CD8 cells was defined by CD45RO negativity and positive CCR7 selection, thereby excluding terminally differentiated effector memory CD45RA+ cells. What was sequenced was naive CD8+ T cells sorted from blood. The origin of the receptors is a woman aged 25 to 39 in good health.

The CDR3 reads CSAWVGAEQYF. The CDR3 nucleotides are TGCAGTGCTTGGGTAGGGGCCGAGCAGTACTTC. V gene TRBV20-1 combines with J gene TRBJ2-7; D possibly corresponds to TRBD1 (5 bases). CDR1 DFQATT and CDR2 SNEGSKA come from the germline V gene (reference sequence). The length of the CDR3 is 11 residues. Trimming cost V 5 bases and J 6 bases, with 11 bases left between them.

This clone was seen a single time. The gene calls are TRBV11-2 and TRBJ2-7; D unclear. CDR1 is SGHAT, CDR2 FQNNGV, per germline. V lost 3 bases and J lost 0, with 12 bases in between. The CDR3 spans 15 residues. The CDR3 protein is CASSFYRVDSYEQYF. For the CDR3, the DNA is TGTGCCAGCAGCTTCTATAGGGTAGACTCCTACGAGCAGTACTTC.

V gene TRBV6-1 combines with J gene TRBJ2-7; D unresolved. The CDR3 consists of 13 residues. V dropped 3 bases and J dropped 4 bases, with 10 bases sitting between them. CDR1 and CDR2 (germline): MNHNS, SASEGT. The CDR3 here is CASSDLLAYEQYF. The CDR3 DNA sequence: TGTGCCAGCAGTGATCTCTTGGCGTACGAGCAGTACTTC.

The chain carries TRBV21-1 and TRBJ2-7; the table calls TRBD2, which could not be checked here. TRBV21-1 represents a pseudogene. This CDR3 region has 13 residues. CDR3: CASSSRGGGEQYF. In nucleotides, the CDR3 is TGTGCCAGCAGCTCGCGCGGGGGAGGGGAGCAGTACTTC.

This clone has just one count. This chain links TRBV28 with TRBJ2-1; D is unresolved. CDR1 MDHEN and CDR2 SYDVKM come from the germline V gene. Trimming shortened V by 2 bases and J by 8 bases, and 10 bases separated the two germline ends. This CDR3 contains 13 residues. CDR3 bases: TGTGCCAGCAGTTTAGTTAGCTCCCATGAGCAGTTCTTC. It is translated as CASSLVSSHEQFF.

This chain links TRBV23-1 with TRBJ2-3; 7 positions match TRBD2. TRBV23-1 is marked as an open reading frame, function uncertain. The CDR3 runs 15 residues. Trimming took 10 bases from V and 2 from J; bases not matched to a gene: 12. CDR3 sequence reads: CANAGLAAVTDTQYF. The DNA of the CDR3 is TGCGCCAACGCAGGGCTAGCGGCTGTCACAGATACGCAGTATTTT.

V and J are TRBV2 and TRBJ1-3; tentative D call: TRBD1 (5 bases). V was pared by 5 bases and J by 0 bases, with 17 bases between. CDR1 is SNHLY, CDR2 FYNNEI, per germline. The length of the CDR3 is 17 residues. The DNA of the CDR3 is TGTGCCAGCAGTAAACGGGACGCATACTCCTCTGGAAACACCATATATTTT. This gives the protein CASSKRDAYSSGNTIYF. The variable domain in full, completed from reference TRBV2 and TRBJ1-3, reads EPEVTQTPSHQVTQMGQEVILRCVPISNHLYFYWYRQILGQKVEFLVSFYNNEISEKSEIFDDQFSVERPDGSNFTLKIRSTKLEDSAMYFCASSKRDAYSSGNTIYFGEGSWLTVV.